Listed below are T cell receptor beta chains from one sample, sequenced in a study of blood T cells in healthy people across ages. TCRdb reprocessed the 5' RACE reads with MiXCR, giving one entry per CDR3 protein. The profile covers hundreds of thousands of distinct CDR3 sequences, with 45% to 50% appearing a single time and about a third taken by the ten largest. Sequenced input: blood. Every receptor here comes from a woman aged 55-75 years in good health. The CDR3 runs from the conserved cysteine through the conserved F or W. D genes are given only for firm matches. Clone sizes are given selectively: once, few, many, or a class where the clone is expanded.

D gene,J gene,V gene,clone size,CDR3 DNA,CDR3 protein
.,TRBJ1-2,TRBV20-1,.,TGCCTTCGGGTGGATGGTAGCTATGGCTACACCTTC,CLRVDGSYGYTF
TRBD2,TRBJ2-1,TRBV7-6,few,TGTGCCAGCAGCCCGGGGTCGGGGGGAAGCCGTGGGCAGTTCTTC,CASSPGSGGSRGQFF
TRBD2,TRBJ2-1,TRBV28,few,TGTGCCAGTGACACTAGCGCCGGGTACAATGAGCAGTTCTTC,CASDTSAGYNEQFF
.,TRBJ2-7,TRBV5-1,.,TGCGCCAGCACGCCGGGACAACCCTACGAGCAGTACTTC,CASTPGQPYEQYF
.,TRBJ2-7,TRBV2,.,TGTGCCAGCAGTGAATTCCCGCAGGTTTACGAGCAGTACTTC,CASSEFPQVYEQYF
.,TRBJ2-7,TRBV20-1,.,TGCAGTGCTCATGGCGGGAACTCCTACGAGCAGTACTTC,CSAHGGNSYEQYF
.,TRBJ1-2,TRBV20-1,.,TGCAGTGCTAGTATTCGCGCCAGCCGGGACATCGTCTATGGCTACACCTTC,CSASIRASRDIVYGYTF
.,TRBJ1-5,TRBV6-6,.,TGTGCCAGCAGTTACTCCCCGGGGAGCGGCCAGCCCCAGCATTTT,CASSYSPGSGQPQHF
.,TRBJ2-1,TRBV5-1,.,TGCGCCAGCAGCCGCGGAGCCCGCTCCTACAATGAGCAGTTCTTC,CASSRGARSYNEQFF
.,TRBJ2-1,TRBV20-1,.,TGCAGTGCGCCCTCCGGGACCTTTAGCTCCTACAATGAGCAGTTCTTC,CSAPSGTFSSYNEQFF
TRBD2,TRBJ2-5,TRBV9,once,TGTGCCAGCAGCGTAGTGGGACTAGTAGGGTCTGGGGAGACCCAGTACTTC,CASSVVGLVGSGETQYF
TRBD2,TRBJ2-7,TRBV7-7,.,TGTGCTAGCAGCCCGGGGCTCGGGCGGGAGTACAATGAGCAGTACTTC,CASSPGLGREYNEQYF
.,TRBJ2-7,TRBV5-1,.,TGCGCCAGCAGTTTGAGCCTCTTGGCCGGCGAGCAGTACTTC,CASSLSLLAGEQYF
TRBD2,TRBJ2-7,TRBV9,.,TGTGCCAGCAGCCCCCGGGGAGCGGGAAGTTACAATGAGCAGTACTTC,CASSPRGAGSYNEQYF
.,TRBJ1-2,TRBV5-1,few,TGCGCCAGCAGCTTGGTAGGGAACCGTGGCTACACCTTC,CASSLVGNRGYTF
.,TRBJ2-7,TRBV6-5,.,TGTGCCAGCCAACGGGGCGGGAACTACGAGCAGTACTTC,CASQRGGNYEQYF
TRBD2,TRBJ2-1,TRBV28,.,TGTGCCACTTATCAGGAGACTAGCGATTACAATGAGCAGTTCTTC,CATYQETSDYNEQFF
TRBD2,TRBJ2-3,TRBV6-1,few,TGTGCCAGCAGTGAAGTAAGCGGGAGTACAGATACGCAGTATTTT,CASSEVSGSTDTQYF
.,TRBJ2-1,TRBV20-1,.,TGCAGTGCTATCTTAGGCGGGAACAGGGGGCAGTTCTTC,CSAILGGNRGQFF
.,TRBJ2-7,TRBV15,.,TGTGCCACCAGCAGAGATAGGGCCCTAGCCAGCGAGCAGTACTTC,CATSRDRALASEQYF
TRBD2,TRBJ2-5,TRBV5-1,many,TGTGCCAGCAGCTTAGCGGGGACGGAAGAGACCCAGTACTTC,CASSLAGTEETQYF
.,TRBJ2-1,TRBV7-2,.,TGTGCCAGCACCCCACGGACAGTTTCCTACAATGAGCAGTTCTTC,CASTPRTVSYNEQFF
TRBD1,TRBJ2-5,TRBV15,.,TGTGCCACCAGCCTCGGGGACAGCTTCCAAGAGACCCAGTACTTC,CATSLGDSFQETQYF
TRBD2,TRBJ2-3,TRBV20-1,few,TGCAGTGCTAGAGATTCCCCTAGCGGGAGCCCAGATACGCAGTATTTT,CSARDSPSGSPDTQYF
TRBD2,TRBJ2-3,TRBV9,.,TGTGCCAGCAGCGTTCCCCTAGCGGGGGCCGCAGATACGCAGTATTTT,CASSVPLAGAADTQYF
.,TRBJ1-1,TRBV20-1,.,TGCAGTGCTAGCAAGGGGGTGAACACTGAAGCTTTCTTT,CSASKGVNTEAFF
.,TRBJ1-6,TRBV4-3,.,TGCGCCAGCAGCCAAGATCAATTTGGGCCAGGGTATAATTCACCCCTCCACTTT,CASSQDQFGPGYNSPLHF
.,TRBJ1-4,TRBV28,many,TGTGCCAGCAGTTTATCTGTGATTGAAAAACTGTTTTTT,CASSLSVIEKLFF
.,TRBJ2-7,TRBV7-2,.,TGTGCCAGCAGCTTCGGGCTGATCTCCTACGAGCAGTACTTC,CASSFGLISYEQYF
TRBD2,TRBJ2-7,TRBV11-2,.,TGTGCCAGCAGCAAAATAGCGGGACGCTACGAGCAGTACTTC,CASSKIAGRYEQYF
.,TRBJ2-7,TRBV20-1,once,TGCAGTGCTGGGTCCGGACTACTTTACGAGCAGTACTTC,CSAGSGLLYEQYF
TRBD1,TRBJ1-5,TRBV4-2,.,TGTGCCAGCAGCCCGGACAGGGAGGATCAGCCCCAGCATTTT,CASSPDREDQPQHF
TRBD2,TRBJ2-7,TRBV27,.,TGTGCCAGGAGCGGACTAGCTTCCTACGAGCAGTACTTC,CARSGLASYEQYF
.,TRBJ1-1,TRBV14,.,TGTGCCAGCAGCCACAGGGTTATGAACACTGAAGCTTTCTTT,CASSHRVMNTEAFF
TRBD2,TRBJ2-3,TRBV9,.,TGTGCCAGCAGCGAGAGCGGGAGGGCCTTCACAGATACGCAGTATTTT,CASSESGRAFTDTQYF
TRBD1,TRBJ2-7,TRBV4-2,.,TGTGCCAGCAGCCCCAGACAGGGAGAAACCTACGAGCAGTACTTC,CASSPRQGETYEQYF
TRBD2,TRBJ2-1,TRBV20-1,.,TGCAGTGCTAGAGATTGGCGGGGGGGAATCTCCTACAATGAGCAGTTCTTC,CSARDWRGGISYNEQFF
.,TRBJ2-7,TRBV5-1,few,TGCGCCAGCAGACCTACAGGTTACTACGAGCAGTACTTC,CASRPTGYYEQYF
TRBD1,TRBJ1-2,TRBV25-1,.,TGTGCCAGCAGTGAATCGGGGGACAGGGCTGGCTACACCTTC,CASSESGDRAGYTF
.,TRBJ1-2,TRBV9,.,TGTGCCAGCAGCGTAGGAGATAACTATGGCTACACCTTC,CASSVGDNYGYTF
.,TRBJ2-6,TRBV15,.,TGTGCCACCAGCAGAGATAGAGGTCAGGGTGCCAACGTCCTGACTTTC,CATSRDRGQGANVLTF